This T cell receptor beta chain was documented in a study of cytomegalovirus exposure and HLA in healthy donors. Points from the study as a whole: V- and J-gene trimming in TCR beta was tied to a missense DCLRE1C variant by an analysis performed later.

Trimming took off 3 bases at V and 0 bases at J, with 18 bases between the two ends. Germline lookup yields CDR1 SGHVS and CDR2 FNYEAQ. This CDR3 is built from 17 residues. PCR used 60 Vbeta primers and 13 Jbeta primers. This table comes from immunoSEQ multiplex PCR, and its TCRdb copy is limited to in-frame clones, with some not included. Of approximately 150,000 clones in the sample, around 70% are singletons; the top ten hold approximately 2%. Concerning this clone itself: Its antigen remains unidentified.

Input material: PBMCs. This chain connects TRBV7-6 to TRBJ2-7; D possibly corresponds to TRBD1 (5 bases). The TCR originated in a man aged 35 to 55 in good health and CMV-seronegative. CDR3 sequence reads: CASSFQGNPDSSYEQYF. The CDR3 nucleotides read TGTGCCAGCAGCTTTCAGGGTAATCCAGACAGCTCCTACGAGCAGTACTTC.